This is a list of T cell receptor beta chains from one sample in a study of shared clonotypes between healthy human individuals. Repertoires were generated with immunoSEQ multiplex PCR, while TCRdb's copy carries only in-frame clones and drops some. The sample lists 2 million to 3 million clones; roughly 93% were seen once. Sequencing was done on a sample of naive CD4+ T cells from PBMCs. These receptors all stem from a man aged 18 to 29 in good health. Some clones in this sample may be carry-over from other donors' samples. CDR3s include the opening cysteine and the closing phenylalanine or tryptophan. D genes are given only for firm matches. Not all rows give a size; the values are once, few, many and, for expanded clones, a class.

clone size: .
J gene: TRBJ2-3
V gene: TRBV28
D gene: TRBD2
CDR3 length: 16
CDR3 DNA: TGTGCCAGCAGGGAGACTAGCGGGACCCGCACAGATACGCAGTATTTT
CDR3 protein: CASRETSGTRTDTQYF

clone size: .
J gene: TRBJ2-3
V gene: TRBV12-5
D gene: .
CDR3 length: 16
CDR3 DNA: TGTGCTAGTGGTTTGGTAGTCGGACTCCGGCCAGATACGCAGTATTTT
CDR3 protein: CASGLVVGLRPDTQYF

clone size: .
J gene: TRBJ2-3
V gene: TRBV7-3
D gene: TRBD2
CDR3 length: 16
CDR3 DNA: TGTGCCAGCAGCCTGTCCGGGACTAGCTCTACAGATACGCAGTATTTT
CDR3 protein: CASSLSGTSSTDTQYF

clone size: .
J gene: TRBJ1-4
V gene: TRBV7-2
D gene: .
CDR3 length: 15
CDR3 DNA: TGTGCCAGCAGCTCATCAGGGTGGACTAATGAAAAACTGTTTTTT
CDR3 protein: CASSSSGWTNEKLFF

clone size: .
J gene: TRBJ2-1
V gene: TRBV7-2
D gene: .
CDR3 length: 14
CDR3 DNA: TGTGCCACCACCCGTCTCCCGCTCAGGGATGAGCAGTTCTTC
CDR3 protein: CATTRLPLRDEQFF

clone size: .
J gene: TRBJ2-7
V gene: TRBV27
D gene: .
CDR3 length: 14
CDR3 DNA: TGTGCCAGCAGTTTGGCGGACCCATCGGTCGAGCAGTACTTC
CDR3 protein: CASSLADPSVEQYF

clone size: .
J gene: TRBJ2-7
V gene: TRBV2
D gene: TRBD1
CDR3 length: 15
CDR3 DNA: TGTGCCAGCAGACCACCGGGACAGGGCCTCAACGAGCAGTACTTC
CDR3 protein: CASRPPGQGLNEQYF

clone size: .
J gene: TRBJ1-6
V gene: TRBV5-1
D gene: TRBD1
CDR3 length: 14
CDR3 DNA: TGCGCCAGCAGCTTCAGGGGGCTGGACTCACCCCTCCACTTT
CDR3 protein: CASSFRGLDSPLHF

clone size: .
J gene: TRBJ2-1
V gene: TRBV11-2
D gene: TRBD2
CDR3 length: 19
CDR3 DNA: TGTGCCAGCAGCCCCTTCGGGCTAGCGGGGTCCAGCGCTTACAATGAGCAGTTCTTC
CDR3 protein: CASSPFGLAGSSAYNEQFF

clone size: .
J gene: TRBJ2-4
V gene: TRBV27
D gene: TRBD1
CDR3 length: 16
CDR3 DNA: TGTGCCAGCAGCCGGGGACAGGAGCTAGCCAAAAACATTCAGTACTTC
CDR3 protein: CASSRGQELAKNIQYF

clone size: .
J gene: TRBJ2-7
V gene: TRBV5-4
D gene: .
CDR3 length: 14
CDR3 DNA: TGTGCCAGCAGCTGGAACAGGGACTCCTACGAGCAGTACTTC
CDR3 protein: CASSWNRDSYEQYF

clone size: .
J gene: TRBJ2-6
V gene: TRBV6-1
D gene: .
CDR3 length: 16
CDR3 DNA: TGTGCCAGCAGTGAGGGCCGAATCTCTGGGGCCAACGTCCTGACTTTC
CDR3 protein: CASSEGRISGANVLTF

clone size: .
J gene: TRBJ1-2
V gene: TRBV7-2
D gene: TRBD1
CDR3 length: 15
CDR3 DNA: TGTGCCAGCAGGCGAGAACAGGGGCCCCTGGGTGGCTACACCTTC
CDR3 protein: CASRREQGPLGGYTF

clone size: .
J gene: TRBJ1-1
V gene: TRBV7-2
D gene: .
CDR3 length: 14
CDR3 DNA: TGTGCCAGCAGCTTAGAGAGGGGGAGAACTGAAGCTTTCTTT
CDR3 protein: CASSLERGRTEAFF

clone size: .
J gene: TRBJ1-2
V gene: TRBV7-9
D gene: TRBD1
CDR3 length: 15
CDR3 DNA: TGTGCCAGCAGCTCCGGGACAGGGGCAAGCTATGGCTACACCTTC
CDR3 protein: CASSSGTGASYGYTF

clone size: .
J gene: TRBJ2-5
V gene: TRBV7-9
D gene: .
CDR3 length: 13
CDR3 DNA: TGTGCCAGCAGCGACAGTAACCAAGAGACCCAGTACTTC
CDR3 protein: CASSDSNQETQYF

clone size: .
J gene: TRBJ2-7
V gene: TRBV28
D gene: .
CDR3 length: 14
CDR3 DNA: TGTGCCAGCAGTTTAGGGGGAAACTCCTACGAGCAGTACTTC
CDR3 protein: CASSLGGNSYEQYF

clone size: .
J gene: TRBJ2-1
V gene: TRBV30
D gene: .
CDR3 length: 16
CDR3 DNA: TGTGCCTGGACCCCACCAGCCCCGGGATTTTTGGGTGAGCAGTTCTTC
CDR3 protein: CAWTPPAPGFLGEQFF

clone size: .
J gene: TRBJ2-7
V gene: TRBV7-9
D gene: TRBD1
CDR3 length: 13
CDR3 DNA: TGTGCCAGCAGCTTAGGGACAGGGTACGAGCAGTACTTC
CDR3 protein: CASSLGTGYEQYF

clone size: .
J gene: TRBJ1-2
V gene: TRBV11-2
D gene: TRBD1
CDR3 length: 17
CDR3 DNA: TGTGCCAGCAGCTTAGTAGCCCGGGACAGACTTAACTATGGCTACACCTTC
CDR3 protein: CASSLVARDRLNYGYTF

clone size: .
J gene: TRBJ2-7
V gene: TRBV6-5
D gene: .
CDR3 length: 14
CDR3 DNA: TGTGCCAGCGGACGCTCGGGCAGGGAGTACGAGCAGTACTTC
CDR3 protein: CASGRSGREYEQYF

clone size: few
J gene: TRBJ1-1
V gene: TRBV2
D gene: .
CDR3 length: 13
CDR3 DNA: TGTGCCAGCAGTGACGGGTTTAACACTGAAGCTTTCTTT
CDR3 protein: CASSDGFNTEAFF

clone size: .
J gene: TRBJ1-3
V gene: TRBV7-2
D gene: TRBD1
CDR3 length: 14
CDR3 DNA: TGTGCCAGCAGCCCCTCGACAGGGGGAAACACCATATATTTT
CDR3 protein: CASSPSTGGNTIYF

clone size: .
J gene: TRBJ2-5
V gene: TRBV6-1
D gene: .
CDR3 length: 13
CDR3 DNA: TGTGCCAGCAGCAGAATGGGGAGAGAGACCCAGTACTTC
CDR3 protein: CASSRMGRETQYF

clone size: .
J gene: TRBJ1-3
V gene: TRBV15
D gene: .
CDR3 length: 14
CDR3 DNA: TGTGTCACCAGCACCCAAAGCTCTGGAAACACCATATATTTT
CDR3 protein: CVTSTQSSGNTIYF

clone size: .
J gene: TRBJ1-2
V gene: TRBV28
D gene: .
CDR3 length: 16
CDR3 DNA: TGTGCCAGCACCATTAGGGGGGCCGGGCTCGGCGAGGGCTACACCTTC
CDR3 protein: CASTIRGAGLGEGYTF

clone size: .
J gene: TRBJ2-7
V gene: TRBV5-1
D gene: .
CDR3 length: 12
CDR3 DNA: TGCGCCAGCAGCTCCGGGTTTTACGAGCAGTACTTC
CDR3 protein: CASSSGFYEQYF

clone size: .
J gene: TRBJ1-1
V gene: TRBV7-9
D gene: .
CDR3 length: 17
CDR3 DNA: TGTGCCAGCAGAACTTCAACCGACAAGAGGGGGAGCACTGAAGCTTTCTTT
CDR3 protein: CASRTSTDKRGSTEAFF

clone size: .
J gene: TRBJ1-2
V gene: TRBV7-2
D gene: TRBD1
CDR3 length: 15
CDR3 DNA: TGTGCCAGCAGCTTCGGGGGGCGCGGAGGGGGCGGCTACACCTTC
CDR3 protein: CASSFGGRGGGGYTF

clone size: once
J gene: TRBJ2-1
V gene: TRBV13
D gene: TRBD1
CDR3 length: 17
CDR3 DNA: TGTGCCAGCAGCCCGGCCCCCGGGACAGAGAACTACAATGAGCAGTTCTTC
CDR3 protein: CASSPAPGTENYNEQFF

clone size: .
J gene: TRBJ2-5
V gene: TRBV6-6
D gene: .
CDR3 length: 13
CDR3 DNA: TGTGCCAGCAGGACGGGGACCGTAGGGACCCAGTACTTC
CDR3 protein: CASRTGTVGTQYF

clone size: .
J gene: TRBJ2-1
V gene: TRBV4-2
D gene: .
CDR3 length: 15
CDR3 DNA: TGTGCCAGCAGCCAAGATCTCACAGGGAAAAATGAGCAGTTCTTC
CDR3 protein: CASSQDLTGKNEQFF

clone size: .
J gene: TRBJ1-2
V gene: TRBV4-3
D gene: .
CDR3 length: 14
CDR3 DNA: TGCGCCAGCAGCCAAGGTCAGGACCTCTATGGCTACACCTTC
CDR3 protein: CASSQGQDLYGYTF

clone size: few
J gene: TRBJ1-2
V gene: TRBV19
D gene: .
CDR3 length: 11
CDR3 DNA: TGTGCCAGTAGAGCTAACTATGGCTACACCTTC
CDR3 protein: CASRANYGYTF

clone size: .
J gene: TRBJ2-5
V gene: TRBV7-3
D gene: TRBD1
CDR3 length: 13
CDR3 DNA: TGTGCCAGCAGCTCAGACAGGGGAGAGACCCAGTACTTC
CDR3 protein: CASSSDRGETQYF

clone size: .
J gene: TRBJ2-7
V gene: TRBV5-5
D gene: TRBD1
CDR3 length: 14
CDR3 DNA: TGTGCCAGCAGCCCCTCCCAGGGGGCCCACGAGCAGTACTTC
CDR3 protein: CASSPSQGAHEQYF

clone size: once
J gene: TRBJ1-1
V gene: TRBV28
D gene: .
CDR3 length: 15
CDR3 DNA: TGTGCCAGCAGTTCGCCCCGCACAGGGTCCGCCGGGGCTTTCTTT
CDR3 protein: CASSSPRTGSAGAFF